The 5 T cell receptor beta chains in this list originate from one sample, sequenced in a study of naive and memory T cell subsets. Two oligonucleotides, mixed equimolar, formed the beta constant-region primer covering TRBC1 and TRBC2. TCRdb reanalysed the UMI-ligation and nested PCR reads using MiXCR and keeps one entry per CDR3 protein. The sample lists about 85,000 distinct CDR3 sequences; roughly 14% were seen once. Sample: central memory CD4+ T cells from blood. Source of these receptors: a human donor in good health.

This clonotype came up many times. The V and J genes are TRBV28 and TRBJ2-3, with D unresolved. The CDR3 is 12 residues long. The V gene lost 8 bases and the J gene lost 2 bases, with 8 bases spanning the gap. Germline lookup yields CDR1 MDHEN and CDR2 SYDVKM. Here the CDR3 reads CASHTTTDTQYF. The CDR3 DNA is TGTGCCAGCCACACTACCACAGATACGCAGTATTTT.

The V and J genes are TRBV6-1 and TRBJ1-5; 7 bases agree with TRBD1. Germline CDR1 MNHNS, CDR2 SASEGT. CDR3 size: 16 residues. Germline trimming cut 6 bases from V and 0 bases from J; bases unmatched to any gene: 8. The CDR3 reads CASSGDRLNSNQPQHF. The CDR3 DNA follows: TGTGCCAGCAGCGGGGACAGACTTAATAGCAATCAGCCCCAGCATTTT.

This clonotype was recorded many times. The chain links TRBV4-3 to TRBJ2-1; TRBD2 aligns across 10 bases. Trimming removed 0 bases from V and 5 bases from J; junction bases left unmatched: 4. CDR1 and CDR2 from the germline V gene are LGHNA and YSLEER. CDR3 size: 16 residues. CDR3 sequence (DNA): TGCGCCAGCAGCCAAGATACTAGCGGGATTGACAATGAGCAGTTCTTC. It yields the protein CASSQDTSGIDNEQFF.

This clonotype turned up a few times. The V and J genes are TRBV28 and TRBJ1-1; D uncertain. The CDR3 length is 12 residues. Germline V gene data show CDR1 as MDHEN and CDR2 as SYDVKM. Trimming took off 5 bases at V and 7 bases at J, with 11 bases between the two ends. The CDR3 DNA is TGTGCCAGCAGTGGAGGACGGCTTGAAGCTTTCTTT. Translating gives CASSGGRLEAFF.

The chain couples TRBV24-1 to TRBJ2-1; D is unclear. The ends were cut back, 3 bases at V and 9 bases at J, with 20 bases in the middle. This CDR3 is 16 amino acids long. From germline, CDR1 is KGHDR and CDR2 SFDVKD. For the CDR3, the DNA is TGTGCCACCAGTGATGCTACCGGGTCTCTAAGAGGTGAGCAGTTCTTC. Residues: CATSDATGSLRGEQFF.